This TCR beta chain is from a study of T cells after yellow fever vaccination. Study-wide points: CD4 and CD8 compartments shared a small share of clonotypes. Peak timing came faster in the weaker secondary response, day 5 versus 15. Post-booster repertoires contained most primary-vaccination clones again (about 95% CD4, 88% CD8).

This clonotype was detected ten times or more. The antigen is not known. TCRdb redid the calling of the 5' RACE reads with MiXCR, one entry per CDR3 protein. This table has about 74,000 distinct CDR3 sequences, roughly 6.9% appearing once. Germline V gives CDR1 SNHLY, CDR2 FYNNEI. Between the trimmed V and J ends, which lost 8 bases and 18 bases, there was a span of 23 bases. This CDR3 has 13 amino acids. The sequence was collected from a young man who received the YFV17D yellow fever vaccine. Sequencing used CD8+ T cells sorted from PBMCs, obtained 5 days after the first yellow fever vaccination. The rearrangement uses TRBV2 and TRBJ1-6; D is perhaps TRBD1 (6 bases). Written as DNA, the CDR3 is TGTGCCAGCCTTGGACAGTCTCTCGACCTGTACCACTTT. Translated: CASLGQSLDLYHF.